This T cell receptor beta chain came from a study of cytotoxic CD8 clonotypes in ibrutinib-treated CLL. Study-level information: Outcomes included some 25 partial and 2 complete responses; after median roughly 71 months, approximately 14 stayed remitted and about 12 progressed. Timing of response sample collection was a median roughly twelve months after treatment start, with a range of 6 to 36. A mean of about 250,000 productive templates and tens of thousands of productive rearrangements was obtained per sample.

Sequencing used immunoSEQ multiplex PCR; TCRdb keeps in-frame clones, though not all of them. The sample shows roughly 180,000 clones, around three quarters of them seen only once. Germline V gives CDR1 LNHDA, CDR2 SQIVND (reference sequence). CDR3 length: 16 amino acids. Trimming removed 3 bases from V and 6 bases from J; junction bases left unmatched: 9. As to this clone: Antigen: not known.

Study-wide findings and caveats: Sustained-remission and progressing patients diverged in sampling times.

This TCR was sampled from a human donor with chronic lymphocytic leukemia. V gene TRBV19 combines with J gene TRBJ1-5; TRBD1 matches 9 bases. The material was PBMCs, obtained after 24 months of ibrutinib treatment. The CDR3, as DNA: TGTGCCAGTAGTATTTTATCGGGACAGGGCTTTCAGCCCCAGCATTTT. It encodes CASSILSGQGFQPQHF. Variable domain in full (rest from reference TRBV19 and TRBJ1-5): DGGITQSPKYLFRKEGQNVTLSCEQNLNHDAMYWYRQDPGQGLRLIYYSQIVNDFQKGDIAEGYSVSREKKESFPLTVTSAQKNPTAFYLCASSILSGQGFQPQHFGDGTRLSIL.